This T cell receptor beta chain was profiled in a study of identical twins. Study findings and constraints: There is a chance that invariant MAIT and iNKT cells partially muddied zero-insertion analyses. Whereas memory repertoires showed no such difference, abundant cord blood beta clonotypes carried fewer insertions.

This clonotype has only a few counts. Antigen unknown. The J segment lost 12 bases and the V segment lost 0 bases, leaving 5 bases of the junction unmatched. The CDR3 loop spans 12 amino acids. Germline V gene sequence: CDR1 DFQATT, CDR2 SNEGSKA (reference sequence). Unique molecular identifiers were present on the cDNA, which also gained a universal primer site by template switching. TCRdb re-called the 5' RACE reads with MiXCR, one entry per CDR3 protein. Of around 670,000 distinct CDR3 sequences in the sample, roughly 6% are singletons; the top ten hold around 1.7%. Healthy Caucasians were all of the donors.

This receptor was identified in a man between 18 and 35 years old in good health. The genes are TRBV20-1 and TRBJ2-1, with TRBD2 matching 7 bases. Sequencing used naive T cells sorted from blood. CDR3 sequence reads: CSARDGRVGQFF. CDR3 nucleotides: TGCAGTGCTAGAGATGGGAGGGTGGGGCAGTTCTTC.